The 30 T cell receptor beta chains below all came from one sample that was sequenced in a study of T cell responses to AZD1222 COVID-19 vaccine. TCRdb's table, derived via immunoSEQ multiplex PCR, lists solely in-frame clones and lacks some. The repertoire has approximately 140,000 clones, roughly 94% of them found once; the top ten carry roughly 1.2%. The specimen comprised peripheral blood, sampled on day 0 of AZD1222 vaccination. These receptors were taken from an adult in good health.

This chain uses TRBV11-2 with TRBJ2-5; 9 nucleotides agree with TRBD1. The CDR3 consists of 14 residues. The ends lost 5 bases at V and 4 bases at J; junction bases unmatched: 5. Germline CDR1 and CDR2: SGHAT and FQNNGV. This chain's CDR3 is CASSPGTGRETQYF. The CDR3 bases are TGTGCCAGCAGCCCAGGGACAGGGAGAGAGACCCAGTACTTC.

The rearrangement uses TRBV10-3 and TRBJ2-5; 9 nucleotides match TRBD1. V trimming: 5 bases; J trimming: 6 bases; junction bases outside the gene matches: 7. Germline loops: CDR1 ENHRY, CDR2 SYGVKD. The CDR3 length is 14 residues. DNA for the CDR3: TGTGCCATCAGTACTACAGGGGGCCTTAAGACCCAGTACTTC. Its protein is CAISTTGGLKTQYF.

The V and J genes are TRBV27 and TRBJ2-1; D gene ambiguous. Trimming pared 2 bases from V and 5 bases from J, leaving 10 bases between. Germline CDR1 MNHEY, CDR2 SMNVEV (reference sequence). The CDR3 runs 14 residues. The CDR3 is CASSLHNLNNEQFF. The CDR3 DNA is TGTGCCAGCAGTTTACACAACCTAAACAATGAGCAGTTCTTC.

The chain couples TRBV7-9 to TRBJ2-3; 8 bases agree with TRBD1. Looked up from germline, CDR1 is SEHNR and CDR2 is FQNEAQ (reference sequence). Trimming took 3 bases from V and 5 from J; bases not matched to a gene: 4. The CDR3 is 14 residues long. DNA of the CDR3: TGTGCCAGCAGCTTGTGGGACAGGAGAGATACGCAGTATTTT. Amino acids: CASSLWDRRDTQYF.

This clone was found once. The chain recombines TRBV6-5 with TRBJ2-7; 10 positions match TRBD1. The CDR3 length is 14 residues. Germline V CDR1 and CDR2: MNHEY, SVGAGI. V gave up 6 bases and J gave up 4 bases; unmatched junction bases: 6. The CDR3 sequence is CASRSGQGVYEQYV. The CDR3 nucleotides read TGTGCCAGCAGGTCAGGACAGGGGGTATACGAGCAGTACGTC.

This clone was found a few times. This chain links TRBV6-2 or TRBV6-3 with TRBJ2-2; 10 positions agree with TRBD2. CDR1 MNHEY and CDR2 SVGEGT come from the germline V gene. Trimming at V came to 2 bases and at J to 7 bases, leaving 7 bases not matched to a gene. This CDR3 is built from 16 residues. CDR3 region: CASSYVLAGVGGELFF. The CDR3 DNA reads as TGTGCCAGCAGTTACGTCCTAGCGGGAGTCGGCGGGGAGCTGTTTTTT.

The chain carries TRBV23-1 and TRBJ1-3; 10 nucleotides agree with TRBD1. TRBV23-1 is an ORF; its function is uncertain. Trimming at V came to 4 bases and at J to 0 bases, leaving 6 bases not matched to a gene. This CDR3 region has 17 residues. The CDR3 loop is CASSPPGQGPSGNTIYF. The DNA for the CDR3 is TGCGCCAGCAGTCCCCCGGGACAGGGGCCCTCTGGAAACACCATATATTTT.

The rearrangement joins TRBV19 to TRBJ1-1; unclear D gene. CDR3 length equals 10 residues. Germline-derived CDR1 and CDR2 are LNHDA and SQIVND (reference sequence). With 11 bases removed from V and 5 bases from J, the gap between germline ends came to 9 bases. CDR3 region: CACGRTEAFF. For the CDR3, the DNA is TGTGCCTGCGGACGGACTGAAGCTTTCTTT. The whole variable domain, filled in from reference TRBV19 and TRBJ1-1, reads DGGITQSPKYLFRKEGQNVTLSCEQNLNHDAMYWYRQDPGQGLRLIYYSQIVNDFQKGDIAEGYSVSREKKESFPLTVTSAQKNPTAFYLCACGRTEAFFGQGTRLTVV.

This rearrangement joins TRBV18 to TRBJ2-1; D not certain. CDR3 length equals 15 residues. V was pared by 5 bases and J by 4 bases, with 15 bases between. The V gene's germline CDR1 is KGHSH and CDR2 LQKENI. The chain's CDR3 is CASSDQIGSYNEQFF. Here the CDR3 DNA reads TGTGCCAGCTCAGACCAAATAGGGTCTTACAATGAGCAGTTCTTC. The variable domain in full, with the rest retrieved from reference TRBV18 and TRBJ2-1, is NAGVMQNPRHLVRRRGQEARLRCSPMKGHSHVYWYRQLPEEGLKFMVYLQKENIIDESGMPKERFSAEFPKEGPSILRIQQVVRGDSAAYFCASSDQIGSYNEQFFGPGTRLTVL.

The chain's CDR3 is CASSFGGSSYNEQFF. In DNA, the CDR3 is TGTGCCAGCAGTTTCGGAGGGAGCTCCTACAATGAGCAGTTCTTC. The chain uses TRBV28 and TRBJ2-1; possibly TRBD2 for D (6 bases). V lost 3 bases to trimming and J lost 0 bases, with 9 bases between them. Germline CDR1 reads MDHEN; CDR2 reads SYDVKM. The CDR3 totals 15 residues.

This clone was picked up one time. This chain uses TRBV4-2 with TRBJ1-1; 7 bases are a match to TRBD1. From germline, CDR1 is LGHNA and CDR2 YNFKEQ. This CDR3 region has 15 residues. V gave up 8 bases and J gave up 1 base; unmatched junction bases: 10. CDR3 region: CASGVRGPQNTEAFF. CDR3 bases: TGTGCCAGCGGCGTGAGGGGGCCACAGAACACTGAAGCTTTCTTT.

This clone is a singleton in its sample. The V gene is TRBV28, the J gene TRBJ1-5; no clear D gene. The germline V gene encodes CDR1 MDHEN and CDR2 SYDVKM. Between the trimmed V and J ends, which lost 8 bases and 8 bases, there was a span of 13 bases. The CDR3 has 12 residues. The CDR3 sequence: CASFTLGEPQHF. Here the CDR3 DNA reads TGTGCCAGCTTCACGCTGGGAGAGCCCCAGCATTTT.

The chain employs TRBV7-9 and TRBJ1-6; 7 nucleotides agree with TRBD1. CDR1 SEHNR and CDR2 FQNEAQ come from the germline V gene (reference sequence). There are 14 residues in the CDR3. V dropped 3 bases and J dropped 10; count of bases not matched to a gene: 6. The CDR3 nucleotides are TGTGCCAGCAGCTTTCCTGTACAGGGGTCACCCCTCCACTTT. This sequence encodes CASSFPVQGSPLHF.

CDR3 region: CASSETEQPQHF. CDR3 sequence (DNA): TGTGCCAGCAGTGAGACAGAGCAGCCCCAGCATTTT. The chain is built from TRBV6-1 and TRBJ1-5; D possibly corresponds to TRBD1 (5 bases). The CDR3 has 12 residues. V gave up 3 bases and J gave up 7 bases, with 7 bases separating them. The V gene's germline CDR1 is MNHNS and CDR2 SASEGT.

The CDR3 loop is CASTSIDLSGNTIYF. Here the CDR3 DNA reads TGTGCCAGTACCTCCATTGACCTCTCTGGAAACACCATATATTTT. The chain links TRBV19 to TRBJ1-3, with D unclear. The CDR3 sequence is 15 residues long. Trimming left V 7 bases short and J 0 bases short, with 13 bases between. CDR1 and CDR2 (germline): LNHDA, SQIVND (reference sequence).

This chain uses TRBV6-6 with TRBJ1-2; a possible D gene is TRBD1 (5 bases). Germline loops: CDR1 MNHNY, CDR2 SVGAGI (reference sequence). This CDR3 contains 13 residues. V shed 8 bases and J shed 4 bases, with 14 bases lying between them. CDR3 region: CASVRDVGYGYTF. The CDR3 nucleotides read TGTGCCAGCGTCAGGGATGTTGGCTATGGCTACACCTTC.

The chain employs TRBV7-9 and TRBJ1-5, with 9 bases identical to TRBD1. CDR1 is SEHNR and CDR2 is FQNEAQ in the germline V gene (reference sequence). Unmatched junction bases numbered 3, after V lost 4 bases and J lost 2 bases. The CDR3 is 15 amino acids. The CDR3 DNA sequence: TGTGCCAGCAGCTCGGACAGGGGTGGCAATCAGCCCCAGCATTTT. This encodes CASSSDRGGNQPQHF.

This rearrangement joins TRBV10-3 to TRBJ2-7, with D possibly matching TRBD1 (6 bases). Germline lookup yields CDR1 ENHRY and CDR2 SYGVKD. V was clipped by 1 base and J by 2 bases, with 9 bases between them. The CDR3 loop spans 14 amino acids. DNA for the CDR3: TGTGCCATCAGTGAGTACTCAGGGGCCTACGAGCAGTACGTC. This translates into CAISEYSGAYEQYV.

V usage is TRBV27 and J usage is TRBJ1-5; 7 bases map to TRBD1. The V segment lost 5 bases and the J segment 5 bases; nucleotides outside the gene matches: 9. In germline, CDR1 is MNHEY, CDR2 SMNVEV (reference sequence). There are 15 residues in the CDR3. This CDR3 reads CASSPNIGGYQPQHF. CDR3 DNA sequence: TGTGCCAGCAGTCCCAATATAGGGGGCTATCAGCCCCAGCATTTT.

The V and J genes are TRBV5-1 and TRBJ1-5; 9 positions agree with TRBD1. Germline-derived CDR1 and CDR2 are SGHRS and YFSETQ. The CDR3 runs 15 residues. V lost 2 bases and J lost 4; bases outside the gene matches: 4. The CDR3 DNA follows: TGCGCCAGCAGCTTAACAGGGGGCCGAAATCAGCCCCAGCATTTT. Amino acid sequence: CASSLTGGRNQPQHF. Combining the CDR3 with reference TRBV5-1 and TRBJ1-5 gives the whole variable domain KAGVTQTPRYLIKTRGQQVTLSCSPISGHRSVSWYQQTPGQGLQFLFEYFSETQRNKGNFPGRFSGRQFSNSRSEMNVSTLELGDSALYLCASSLTGGRNQPQHFGDGTRLSIL.

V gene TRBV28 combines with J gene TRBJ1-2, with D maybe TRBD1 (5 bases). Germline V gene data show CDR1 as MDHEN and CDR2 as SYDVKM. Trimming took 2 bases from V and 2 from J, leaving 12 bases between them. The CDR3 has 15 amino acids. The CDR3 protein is CASSLGGEGNYGYTF. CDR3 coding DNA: TGTGCCAGCAGTTTAGGGGGGGAAGGGAACTATGGCTACACCTTC.

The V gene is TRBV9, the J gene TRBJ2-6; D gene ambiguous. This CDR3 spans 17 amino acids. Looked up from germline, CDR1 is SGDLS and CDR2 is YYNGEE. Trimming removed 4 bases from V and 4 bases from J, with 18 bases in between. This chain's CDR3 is CASSSRTARVGANVLTF. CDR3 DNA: TGTGCCAGCAGCTCACGGACCGCCCGGGTGGGGGCCAACGTCCTGACTTTC.

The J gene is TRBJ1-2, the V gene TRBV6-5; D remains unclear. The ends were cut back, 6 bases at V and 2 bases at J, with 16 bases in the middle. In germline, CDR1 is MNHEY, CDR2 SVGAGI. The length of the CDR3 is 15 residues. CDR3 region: CASRTKGEVNYGYTF. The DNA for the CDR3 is TGTGCCAGCAGGACTAAGGGAGAGGTCAACTATGGCTACACCTTC.

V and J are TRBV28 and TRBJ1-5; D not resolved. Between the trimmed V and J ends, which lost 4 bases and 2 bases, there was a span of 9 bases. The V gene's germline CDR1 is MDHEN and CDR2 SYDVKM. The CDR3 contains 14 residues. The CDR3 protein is CASSSPGGNQPQHF. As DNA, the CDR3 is TGTGCCAGCAGTTCCCCTGGAGGCAATCAGCCCCAGCATTTT. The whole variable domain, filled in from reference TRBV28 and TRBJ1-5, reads DVKVTQSSRYLVKRTGEKVFLECVQDMDHENMFWYRQDPGLGLRLIYFSYDVKMKEKGDIPEGYSVSREKKERFSLILESASTNQTSMYLCASSSPGGNQPQHFGDGTRLSIL.

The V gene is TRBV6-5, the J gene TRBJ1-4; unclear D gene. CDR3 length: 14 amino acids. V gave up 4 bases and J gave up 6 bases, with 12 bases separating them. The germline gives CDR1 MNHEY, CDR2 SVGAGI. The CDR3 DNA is TGTGCCAGCAGTTCCGGACGGGAGTATGAAAAACTGTTTTTT. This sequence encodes CASSSGREYEKLFF.

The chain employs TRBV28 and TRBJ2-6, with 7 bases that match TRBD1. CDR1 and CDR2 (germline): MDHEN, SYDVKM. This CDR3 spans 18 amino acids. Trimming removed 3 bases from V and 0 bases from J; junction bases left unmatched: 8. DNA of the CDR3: TGTGCCAGCAGTTTTAGCCAGGGGGTCGACTCTGGGGCCAACGTCCTGACTTTC. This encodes CASSFSQGVDSGANVLTF.

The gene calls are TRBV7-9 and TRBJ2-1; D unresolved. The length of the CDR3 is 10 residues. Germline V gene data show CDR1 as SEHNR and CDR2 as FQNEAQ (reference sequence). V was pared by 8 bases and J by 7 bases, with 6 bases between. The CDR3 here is CASANNEQFF. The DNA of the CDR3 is TGTGCCAGCGCGAATAATGAGCAGTTCTTC.

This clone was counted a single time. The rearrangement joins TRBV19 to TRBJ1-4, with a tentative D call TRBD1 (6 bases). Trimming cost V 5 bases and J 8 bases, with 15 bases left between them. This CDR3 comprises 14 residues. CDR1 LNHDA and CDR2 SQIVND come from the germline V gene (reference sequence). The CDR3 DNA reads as TGTGCCAGTAGTTCTCAGGGGTATGTGGAAAAACTGTTTTTT. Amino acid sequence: CASSSQGYVEKLFF.

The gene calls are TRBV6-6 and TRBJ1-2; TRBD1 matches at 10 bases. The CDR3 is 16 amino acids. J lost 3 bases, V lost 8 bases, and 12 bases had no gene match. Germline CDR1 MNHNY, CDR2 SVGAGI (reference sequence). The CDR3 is CASSKPRTGGHYGYTF. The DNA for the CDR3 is TGTGCCAGCTCTAAGCCCCGGACAGGGGGGCACTATGGCTACACCTTC.

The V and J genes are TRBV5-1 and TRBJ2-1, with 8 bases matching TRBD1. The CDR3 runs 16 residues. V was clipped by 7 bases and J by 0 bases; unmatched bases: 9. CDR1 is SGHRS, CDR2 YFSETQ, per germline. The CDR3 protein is CASLPGTGSSYNEQFF. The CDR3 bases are TGCGCCAGCTTGCCAGGGACAGGAAGCTCCTACAATGAGCAGTTCTTC.